This T cell receptor (beta chain) came from a study of cytomegalovirus exposure and HLA in healthy donors. Findings of the study overall: The classifier reportedly diagnosed cytomegalovirus status with high specificity and sensitivity. Later analysis found that TCR beta chains associated with HLA were more clonally expanded than other, equally common chains.

In the PCR, 60 Vbeta and 13 Jbeta primers were used. Clones were read by immunoSEQ multiplex PCR, and TCRdb kept only the in-frame ones, dropping some. The sample carries just over 150,000 clones, around 80% recorded once. To note about this clone: Its specificity is not known. At one boundary the junction diverges from the germline segment, which might be a read error.

Germline V gene data show CDR1 as MNHEY and CDR2 as SMNVEV (reference sequence). The CDR3 covers 15 residues. V is TRBV27 and J is TRBJ2-6, with a tentative D call TRBD2 (6 bases). Sequenced sample: PBMCs. This clonotype was sampled from a man in his fifties in good health and CMV-seropositive. DNA of the CDR3: TGTGCCAGCAGTCAAAGGGACTCTGGGGCCGACGTCCTGACTTTC. Its translation: CASSQRDSGADVLTF.